Described below is a single TCR beta chain sequence and its context. Its antigen is still unknown. TCRdb redid the calling of the 5' RACE reads with MiXCR, one entry per CDR3 protein. Here the sample spans about 550,000 distinct CDR3 sequences, approximately 21% being singletons. This sample was taken from a study of T cells after yellow fever vaccination. Study context: When fractions had low cell numbers, they were prepared with SMART-Seq v4 Ultra Low Input. Findings and caveats of the study: Primary-vaccination clones mostly resurfaced post-booster (about 95% CD4, more than 80% CD8).

The CDR3 is 15 amino acids. The V gene's germline CDR1 is SGHDN and CDR2 FVKESK. Trimming pared 0 bases from V and 5 bases from J, leaving 13 bases between. The V call is TRBV14, the J call TRBJ2-5, with D uncertain. The sequences come from PBMCs, collected 15 days after the yellow fever booster vaccination. The receptor comes from a man aged 25-40 years who received the YFV17D yellow fever vaccine. The CDR3, as DNA: TGTGCCAGCAGCCAAGATGTGGGGTCCGGGGAGACCCAGTACTTC. The encoded protein is CASSQDVGSGETQYF. The full variable domain, rest sourced from reference TRBV14 and TRBJ2-5, is EAGVTQFPSHSVIEKGQTVTLRCDPISGHDNLYWYRRVMGKEIKFLLHFVKESKQDESGMPNNRFLAERTGGTYSTLKVQPAELEDSGVYFCASSQDVGSGETQYFGPGTRLLVL.